The 31 T cell receptor beta chains in this list originate from one sample, sequenced in a study of T cells after posttransplantation cyclophosphamide. This table comes from immunoSEQ multiplex PCR, and its TCRdb copy is limited to in-frame clones, with some not included. The repertoire consists of 44,000 or so clones, none detected only once. Input material: PBMCs. These receptor sequences come from a man aged 40-49 years in good health, CMV-negative, and a related stem cell transplant donor.

This clone has a count of ten or more. The V and J genes are TRBV7-3 and TRBJ1-2; 9 bases line up with TRBD1. V was clipped by 5 bases and J by 8 bases; unmatched bases: 6. From germline, CDR1 is SGHTA and CDR2 FQGTGA. The CDR3 consists of 13 residues. The chain's CDR3 is CASSTRTGDGYTF. CDR3 bases: TGTGCCAGCAGCACCCGGACAGGGGACGGCTACACCTTC. Based on the CDR3 plus reference TRBV7-3 and TRBJ1-2, the full variable domain is GAGVSQTPSNKVTEKGKYVELRCDPISGHTALYWYRQSLGQGPEFLIYFQGTGAADDSGLPNDRFFAVRPEGSVSTLKIQRTERGDSAVYLCASSTRTGDGYTFGSGTRLTVV.

This clone was counted at least ten times. The gene calls are TRBV5-1 and TRBJ1-3; D remains unclear. This CDR3 region has 14 residues. Germline CDR1 and CDR2: SGHRS and YFSETQ. Trimming stripped 4 bases from V and 1 base from J, with 9 bases between. The CDR3 protein is CASSEYESGNTIYF. The CDR3 DNA follows: TGCGCCAGCAGCGAGTATGAGTCTGGAAACACCATATATTTT.

This clone has ten or more counts. The rearrangement joins TRBV5-1 to TRBJ1-1; D is undetermined. Trimming stripped 4 bases from V and 1 base from J, with 11 bases between. This CDR3 region has 14 residues. Germline V gene data show CDR1 as SGHRS and CDR2 as YFSETQ. The CDR3 is CASSPSGRNTEAFF. CDR3 coding DNA: TGCGCCAGCAGCCCGTCCGGGAGGAACACTGAAGCTTTCTTT.

Ten or more counts support this clone. The J gene is TRBJ2-1, the V gene TRBV7-2; maybe TRBD2 (5 bases). In germline, CDR1 is SGHTA, CDR2 FQGNSA. The CDR3 is made up of 13 amino acids. Trimming took 5 bases from V and 11 from J, leaving 16 bases between them. Written as DNA, the CDR3 is TGTGCCAGCAGCCCTCTCAGCGGCGATAAGCAGTTCTTC. Translation gives CASSPLSGDKQFF. Variable domain in full (rest from reference TRBV7-2 and TRBJ2-1): GAGVSQSPSNKVTEKGKDVELRCDPISGHTALYWYRQSLGQGLEFLIYFQGNSAPDKSGLPSDRFSAERTGGSVSTLTIQRTQQEDSAVYLCASSPLSGDKQFFGPGTRLTVL.

This clone came up many times. The genes are TRBV7-2 and TRBJ2-3; D is ambiguous. The germline gives CDR1 SGHTA, CDR2 FQGNSA. The CDR3 is 15 residues long. Deletions cut 3 bases from V and 2 bases from J, with 12 bases between. CDR3 sequence reads: CASSFSGHPTDTQYF. CDR3 bases: TGTGCCAGCAGCTTTTCAGGCCACCCCACAGATACGCAGTATTTT. The full variable domain, completed using reference TRBV7-2 and TRBJ2-3, is GAGVSQSPSNKVTEKGKDVELRCDPISGHTALYWYRQSLGQGLEFLIYFQGNSAPDKSGLPSDRFSAERTGGSVSTLTIQRTQQEDSAVYLCASSFSGHPTDTQYFGPGTRLTVL.

This clone was observed at least ten times. The rearrangement uses TRBV4-1 and TRBJ2-3, with TRBD2 identical over 9 bases. Germline lookup yields CDR1 MGHRA and CDR2 YSYEKL. CDR3 length equals 15 residues. After removal of 2 bases from V and 5 bases from J, the junction contained 5 bases not matched to a gene. The CDR3: CASSQTGLAGDTQYF. The CDR3 region has the DNA TGCGCCAGCAGCCAAACGGGACTAGCAGGAGATACGCAGTATTTT.

This clone was detected ten times or more. The V gene is TRBV30, the J gene TRBJ1-1; tentative D call: TRBD1 (5 bases). V gave up 4 bases and J gave up 4 bases, with 13 bases separating them. The CDR3 runs to 13 residues. The germline V gene has CDR1 GTSNPN and CDR2 SVGIG (reference sequence). The CDR3 loop reads CAWNRGRATEAFF. The CDR3 bases are TGTGCCTGGAACCGGGGGAGGGCCACTGAAGCTTTCTTT.

In its sample, this clone was seen many times. The rearrangement links TRBV4-3 to TRBJ2-6; no firm D call. CDR3 size: 16 residues. Germline CDR1 is LGHNA and CDR2 is YSLEER. Trimming left V 0 bases short and J 3 bases short, with 9 bases between. In DNA form, the CDR3 reads TGCGCCAGCAGCCAAGATCGGAGTGGTGGGGCCAACGTCCTGACTTTC. This sequence encodes CASSQDRSGGANVLTF.

This clone was seen at least ten times. This sequence joins TRBV5-5 and TRBJ2-1; 14 positions match TRBD2. Per germline, CDR1 SGHKS and CDR2 YYEKEE (reference sequence). Unmatched junction bases numbered 18, after V lost 3 bases and J lost 10 bases. CDR3 length: 19 amino acids. CDR3 in amino acids: CASSSEGTSGSRTPREQFF. The DNA of the CDR3 is TGTGCCAGCAGCTCAGAGGGGACTAGCGGGAGTCGGACTCCTCGGGAGCAGTTCTTC.

This clone was recorded at least ten times. The chain has TRBV28 and TRBJ2-7, with D maybe TRBD2 (6 bases). Trimming shortened V by 6 bases and J by 0 bases, and 9 bases separated the two germline ends. CDR1 is MDHEN and CDR2 is SYDVKM in the germline V gene. There are 13 residues in the CDR3. For the CDR3, the DNA is TGTGCCAGCAGGGTGACTAGCTCCTACGAGCAGTACTTC. It specifies CASRVTSSYEQYF.

This clone has a count of ten or more. V usage is TRBV18 and J usage is TRBJ2-1, with 11 bases aligning to TRBD2. The CDR3 is 16 residues long. Germline values: CDR1 KGHSH, CDR2 LQKENI. V shed 6 bases, J shed 2 bases, and the junction held 6 bases outside the gene matches. This CDR3 reads CASSLAGGPPYNEQFF. For the CDR3, the DNA is TGTGCCAGCTCGTTAGCGGGAGGGCCCCCCTACAATGAGCAGTTCTTC.

This clone was recorded many times. The chain joins TRBV30 to TRBJ1-2; no reliable D call. This CDR3 region has 11 residues. Deletions cut 2 bases from V and 8 bases from J, with 9 bases between. Looked up from germline, CDR1 is GTSNPN and CDR2 is SVGIG (reference sequence). CDR3 sequence: CAWSFGEGYTF. For the CDR3, the DNA is TGTGCCTGGAGTTTCGGAGAAGGCTACACCTTC.

This clone was detected ten times or more. V is TRBV27 and J is TRBJ1-5; 9 bases match TRBD1. Trimming removed 4 bases from V and 2 bases from J; junction bases left unmatched: 3. CDR1 and CDR2 from the germline V gene are MNHEY and SMNVEV (reference sequence). The CDR3 is 15 residues long. CDR3 sequence reads: CASSWGTGRNQPQHF. In DNA form, the CDR3 reads TGTGCCAGCAGTTGGGGGACAGGGCGCAATCAGCCCCAGCATTTT.

The sample holds many counts of this clone. The chain joins TRBV19 to TRBJ1-3; 7 bases fit TRBD1. Germline V gives CDR1 LNHDA, CDR2 SQIVND (reference sequence). This CDR3 has 16 residues. Losses at the gene ends were 6 bases for V and 0 bases for J; bases not matched to a gene: 8. In DNA form, the CDR3 reads TGTGCCAGTAGCATTGCTGGGACAGCCTCTGGAAACACCATATATTTT. Amino acids: CASSIAGTASGNTIYF.

In this sample, this clone turned up many times. The chain links TRBV30 to TRBJ2-3; D gene uncertain. Germline CDR1 and CDR2: GTSNPN and SVGIG (reference sequence). The CDR3 totals 15 residues. V gave up 3 bases and J gave up 0 bases, with 13 bases separating them. Here the CDR3 DNA reads TGTGCCTGGAGAGCCCACTCCTCTAGCACAGATACGCAGTATTTT. Translating gives CAWRAHSSSTDTQYF.

This clone has a count of ten or more. The V call is TRBV6-1, the J call TRBJ1-2; no firm D call. There are 14 residues in the CDR3. The ends were cut back, 0 bases at V and 2 bases at J, with 7 bases in the middle. Germline values: CDR1 MNHNS, CDR2 SASEGT. DNA for the CDR3: TGTGCCAGCAGTGAAGCTGTCAGGAACTATGGCTACACCTTC. It yields the protein CASSEAVRNYGYTF.

This clone was counted at least ten times. The CDR3 bases are TGTGCCAGCACCGTAGGAGCGGGGAACACTGAAGCTTTCTTT. It is translated as CASTVGAGNTEAFF. This chain joins TRBV28 and TRBJ1-1; D remains ambiguous. Looked up from germline, CDR1 is MDHEN and CDR2 is SYDVKM. This CDR3 has 14 amino acids. Trimming shortened V by 7 bases and J by 1 base, and 13 bases separated the two germline ends.

This clone was seen at least ten times. The J gene is TRBJ1-1, the V gene TRBV18; 7 bases map to TRBD1. The V gene's germline CDR1 is KGHSH and CDR2 LQKENI. This CDR3 is 15 amino acids long. V trimming: 0 bases; J trimming: 3 bases; junction bases outside the gene matches: 4. The CDR3 region is CASSPPGQRDTEAFF. DNA for the CDR3: TGTGCCAGCTCACCACCGGGACAGCGGGACACTGAAGCTTTCTTT.

This clone has ten or more counts. The chain is built from TRBV28 and TRBJ2-7; TRBD2 matches 11 bases. The V segment lost 2 bases and the J segment 7 bases; nucleotides outside the gene matches: 4. This CDR3 spans 14 amino acids. Germline lookup yields CDR1 MDHEN and CDR2 SYDVKM. The CDR3 bases are TGTGCCAGCAGTTTAAGGCTAGCGGGAGGAGAGCAGTACTTC. It is translated as CASSLRLAGGEQYF.

This clone was counted ten times or more. V and J are TRBV25-1 and TRBJ2-2; D is possibly TRBD2 (5 bases). Trimming cost V 7 bases and J 4 bases, with 13 bases left between them. The CDR3 consists of 14 residues. CDR1 and CDR2 from the germline V gene are MGHDK and SYGVNS. The CDR3 is CASNDLALTGELFF. The CDR3 DNA sequence: TGTGCCAGCAATGATCTAGCCCTCACCGGGGAGCTGTTTTTT.

This clone was recorded at least ten times. V is TRBV5-1 and J is TRBJ2-3; D unclear. Germline V gene sequence: CDR1 SGHRS, CDR2 YFSETQ. The CDR3 is 15 residues long. The V end was cut by 2 bases, the J end by 1 base, with 11 bases between. CDR3 coding DNA: TGCGCCAGCAGCTTCGGTAGCTCGGGCACAGATACGCAGTATTTT. Its translation: CASSFGSSGTDTQYF.

This clone was observed at least ten times. V is TRBV5-1 and J is TRBJ2-7; 7 bases are shared with TRBD1. Germline V gene sequence: CDR1 SGHRS, CDR2 YFSETQ. The CDR3 loop spans 15 amino acids. The trim removed 0 bases at V and 2 bases at J, leaving 5 bases unmatched. Written as DNA, the CDR3 is TGCGCCAGCAGCTTGGATGACAGGGCGCCCTACGAGCAGTACTTC. It is translated as CASSLDDRAPYEQYF.

This clone has more than one count but fewer than ten. A far larger clone lies a single base away; this is likely a read error. Because the CDR3 is missing its conserved closing phenylalanine or tryptophan, this is likely a read error. The chain joins TRBV19 to TRBJ1-4; the match to TRBD1 covers 7 bases. Germline V gene sequence: CDR1 LNHDA, CDR2 SQIVND (reference sequence). The CDR3 runs to 15 residues. V gave up 5 bases and J gave up 8 bases; unmatched junction bases: 11. The CDR3 DNA sequence: TGTGCCAGTAGTGGCCTCGACAGGGTTTGGGAAAAACTGTTTCTT. Amino acids: CASSGLDRVWEKLFL.

This clone was found many times. The V gene is TRBV2, the J gene TRBJ2-1; TRBD2 matches at 8 bases. After removal of 4 bases from V and 3 bases from J, the junction contained 2 bases not matched to a gene. CDR3 length: 14 amino acids. Germline loops: CDR1 SNHLY, CDR2 FYNNEI. CDR3 nucleotides: TGTGCCAGCAGTGGCCTAGCGGGCTACAATGAGCAGTTCTTC. This sequence encodes CASSGLAGYNEQFF.

In its sample, this clone was seen many times. The chain joins TRBV15 to TRBJ2-7; TRBD2 is a possible D gene (7 bases). V was trimmed by 3 bases and J by 1 base, leaving 13 bases between them. In germline, CDR1 is LNHNV, CDR2 YYDKDF (reference sequence). The CDR3 spans 15 residues. The CDR3 DNA follows: TGTGCCACCAGCAGTGCCCGGGGGGCGTCCTACGAGCAGTACTTC. Its protein product is CATSSARGASYEQYF.

This clone came up many times. The chain employs TRBV30 and TRBJ1-4, with D possibly being TRBD1 (5 bases). The CDR3 spans 14 residues. From germline, CDR1 is GTSNPN and CDR2 SVGIG (reference sequence). The V end lost 4 bases, the J end lost 5 bases, and 14 bases lay between the germline ends. CDR3 sequence: CAWNRRGQNEKLFF. The CDR3 bases are TGTGCCTGGAATAGGCGAGGACAAAATGAAAAACTGTTTTTT.

This clone has a count of ten or more. The chain couples TRBV4-1 to TRBJ2-3; D may be TRBD1 (5 bases). V lost 6 bases and J lost 5, with 18 bases in between. The CDR3 runs to 15 residues. The germline V gene has CDR1 MGHRA and CDR2 YSYEKL. CDR3: CASSRLTVSGDTQYF. The CDR3 DNA sequence: TGCGCCAGCAGTCGATTGACAGTCTCGGGAGATACGCAGTATTTT.

This clone has at least ten counts. The chain has TRBV5-1 and TRBJ2-7; 9 nucleotides line up with TRBD2. Per germline, CDR1 SGHRS and CDR2 YFSETQ. This CDR3 contains 14 residues. The V and J ends lost 2 bases and 6 bases, in that order; junction bases with no gene match: 6. CDR3 bases: TGCGCCAGCAGCTTAGAGCGGGAGGCTGTCGAGCAGTACTTC. Translation gives CASSLEREAVEQYF.

This clone was recorded many times. V is TRBV4-1 and J is TRBJ2-2; possibly TRBD2 for D (5 bases). Germline V gene lookup returns CDR1 MGHRA and CDR2 YSYEKL. CDR3 length equals 18 residues. The ends were cut back, 4 bases at V and 5 bases at J, with 23 bases in the middle. The CDR3 DNA sequence: TGCGCCAGCAGCCGCATTGGCTTTTTGCCGGGAAGGACCGGGGAGCTGTTTTTT. The encoded protein is CASSRIGFLPGRTGELFF.

This clone was observed at least ten times. V usage is TRBV19 and J usage is TRBJ2-1; 9 bases are shared with TRBD1. The CDR3 is 15 amino acids. V was pared by 4 bases and J by 9 bases, with 10 bases of the junction left unmatched. Germline CDR1 and CDR2: LNHDA and SQIVND (reference sequence). DNA of the CDR3: TGTGCCAGTAGTAGACAGGGGGGAGAGTCCGGTGAGCAGTTCTTC. It is translated as CASSRQGGESGEQFF.

This clone was observed at least ten times. The rearrangement uses TRBV2 and TRBJ2-7; 9 bases are a match to TRBD1. The junction had 8 bases not matched to a gene; V was cut back by 6 bases and J by 2 bases. The CDR3 length is 15 residues. Germline V gene data show CDR1 as SNHLY and CDR2 as FYNNEI. CDR3 region: CASSITGTGTYEQYF. The CDR3 nucleotides are TGTGCCAGCAGCATAACCGGGACAGGGACCTACGAGCAGTACTTC.